The next 32 T cell receptor beta chains were all read from a single sample in a study of shared clonotypes between healthy human individuals. Profiled with immunoSEQ multiplex PCR; TCRdb holds only in-frame clones, not every one. In the table there are some 1,600,000 clones, approximately 98% of which are singletons. The specimen sequenced was naive CD4+ T cells sorted from blood. This sample's subset: CD45RA+ positively selected. Source of these receptors: a man younger than 45 in good health.

The rearrangement links TRBV7-6 to TRBJ2-2; 11 nucleotides agree with TRBD2. The germline CDR1 and CDR2 sequences are SGHVS and FNYEAQ. The CDR3 is made up of 19 amino acids. V lost 7 bases to trimming and J lost 0 bases; unmatched junction nucleotides: 13. CDR3 protein: CASTSRLAGGPANTGELFF. The CDR3, as DNA: TGTGCCAGCACTTCGAGATTAGCGGGAGGGCCCGCGAACACCGGGGAGCTGTTTTTT.

The genes are TRBV23-1 and TRBJ1-5; D may be TRBD1 (6 bases). TRBV23-1 is an ORF for which the function is uncertain. V lost 10 bases and J 8 bases, leaving 15 bases between the germline ends. The CDR3 totals 12 residues. CDR3 loop: CATGTPSEPQHF. DNA of the CDR3: TGCGCCACCGGGACACCTTCGGAGCCCCAGCATTTT.

This clone was picked up one time. CDR3 bases: TGTGCCAGCAGTGCCCGTCCGGGTGAGCAGTTCTTC. Translation: CASSARPGEQFF. The chain couples TRBV2 to TRBJ2-1; D uncertain. Germline assignment: CDR1 SNHLY and CDR2 FYNNEI. CDR3 length equals 12 residues. Deletions cut 4 bases from V and 9 bases from J, with 10 bases between. The complete variable domain, with remaining parts taken from reference TRBV2 and TRBJ2-1, reads EPEVTQTPSHQVTQMGQEVILRCVPISNHLYFYWYRQILGQKVEFLVSFYNNEISEKSEIFDDQFSVERPDGSNFTLKIRSTKLEDSAMYFCASSARPGEQFFGPGTRLTVL.

The chain joins TRBV7-2 to TRBJ2-2; D is perhaps TRBD2 (5 bases). Germline loops: CDR1 SGHTA, CDR2 FQGNSA. V dropped 0 bases and J dropped 6 bases, with 5 bases sitting between them. CDR3 length equals 13 residues. CDR3 loop: CASSLARAGELFF. In DNA, the CDR3 is TGTGCCAGCAGCTTAGCGAGGGCCGGGGAGCTGTTTTTT.

The chain joins TRBV19 to TRBJ2-1; 14 bases match TRBD2. CDR1 is LNHDA, CDR2 SQIVND, per germline (reference sequence). V gave up 3 bases and J gave up 6 bases; unmatched junction bases: 7. The CDR3 covers 17 residues. Here the CDR3 reads CASSIHRLAGGSNEQFF. The CDR3, as DNA: TGTGCCAGTAGTATCCACCGACTAGCGGGAGGGAGCAATGAGCAGTTCTTC.

The V and J genes are TRBV6-6 and TRBJ2-7, with 9 nucleotides matching TRBD1. Losses at the gene ends were 6 bases for V and 7 bases for J; bases not matched to a gene: 7. Germline CDR1 reads MNHNY; CDR2 reads SVGAGI (reference sequence). CDR3 length equals 13 residues. The CDR3 sequence is CASSGTGFGEQYF. CDR3 nucleotide sequence: TGTGCCAGCAGCGGGACAGGGTTTGGAGAGCAGTACTTC.

The V call is TRBV7-9, the J call TRBJ1-3; perhaps TRBD1 as D (5 bases). With 1 base removed from V and 0 bases from J, the gap between germline ends came to 16 bases. This CDR3 is 18 amino acids long. Germline values: CDR1 SEHNR, CDR2 FQNEAQ (reference sequence). The CDR3 nucleotides are TGTGCCAGCAGCTTAGGGGACCGGGGGGGTACCTCTGGAAACACCATATATTTT. This codes for CASSLGDRGGTSGNTIYF.

The chain employs TRBV5-5 and TRBJ2-2; TRBD2 matches at 10 bases. The CDR3 is made up of 18 amino acids. The junction had 15 bases not matched to a gene; V was cut back by 6 bases and J by 4 bases. CDR1 SGHKS and CDR2 YYEKEE come from the germline V gene (reference sequence). CDR3 in amino acids: CASTPSYLAGAFTGELFF. The CDR3, as DNA: TGTGCCAGCACCCCATCCTATCTAGCGGGAGCCTTCACCGGGGAGCTGTTTTTT.

In nucleotides, the CDR3 is TGTGCCAGTAGTACCCCGCTGGGTGGTGAGCAGTTCTTC. Translated, it gives CASSTPLGGEQFF. The V gene is TRBV19, the J gene TRBJ2-1; the D is unclear. The CDR3 sequence is 13 residues long. CDR1 and CDR2 (germline): LNHDA, SQIVND (reference sequence). With 4 bases removed from V and 9 bases from J, the gap between germline ends came to 13 bases.

The V and J genes are TRBV6-1 and TRBJ2-3; 7 bases agree with TRBD2. The CDR3 has 15 amino acids. V was pared by 3 bases and J by 6 bases, with 9 bases of the junction left unmatched. Germline-derived CDR1 and CDR2 are MNHNS and SASEGT. This CDR3 is CASSEVGGPWDTQYF. CDR3 DNA sequence: TGTGCCAGCAGTGAGGTGGGAGGGCCCTGGGATACGCAGTATTTT.

The rearrangement uses TRBV9 and TRBJ1-1; possible D gene TRBD1, 5 bases. CDR1 and CDR2 from the germline V gene are SGDLS and YYNGEE. V lost 0 bases to trimming and J lost 5 bases, with 17 bases between them. This CDR3 has 16 amino acids. The CDR3 is CASSVAAGGVGTEAFF. CDR3 bases: TGTGCCAGCAGCGTAGCGGCGGGGGGGGTAGGTACTGAAGCTTTCTTT.

The rearrangement joins TRBV6-5 to TRBJ2-7; D is unclear. The CDR3 length is 16 residues. Between the trimmed V and J ends, which lost 0 bases and 1 base, there was a span of 13 bases. Germline values: CDR1 MNHEY, CDR2 SVGAGI. The CDR3 nucleotides are TGTGCCAGCAGTTACTCAGGGATAGTTCCTTCCTACGAGCAGTACTTC. It encodes CASSYSGIVPSYEQYF.

The chain links TRBV7-3 to TRBJ2-2, with D perhaps being TRBD1 or TRBD2 (5 bases each). The CDR3 is made up of 15 amino acids. V gave up 7 bases and J gave up 4 bases, with 16 bases separating them. The germline gives CDR1 SGHTA, CDR2 FQGTGA. CDR3 residues: CASKLGAGTTGELFF. DNA of the CDR3: TGTGCCAGCAAACTAGGGGCTGGCACCACCGGGGAGCTGTTTTTT.

Turning to this clone: This specimen includes other DNA sequences encoding the same CDR3. The chain carries TRBV5-1 and TRBJ2-3; TRBD2 aligns across 11 bases. The germline V gene has CDR1 SGHRS and CDR2 YFSETQ. The CDR3 covers 15 residues. Trimming cost V 4 bases and J 3 bases; bases outside gene matches: 4. CDR3 bases: TGCGCCAGCAGCAGCAGGACTAGCGGGACAGATACGCAGTATTTT. This encodes CASSSRTSGTDTQYF.

The J gene is TRBJ2-3, the V gene TRBV4-3; possible D gene TRBD2, 5 bases. Germline V CDR1 and CDR2: LGHNA, YSLEER. With 5 bases removed from V and 3 bases from J, the gap between germline ends came to 12 bases. The CDR3 covers 14 residues. The chain's CDR3 is CASSVSGNTDTQYF. The CDR3 DNA sequence: TGCGCCAGCAGCGTATCGGGGAATACAGATACGCAGTATTTT.

The V call is TRBV4-1, the J call TRBJ2-1; D gene uncertain. The CDR3 runs 16 residues. V was trimmed by 0 bases and J by 6 bases, leaving 15 bases between them. Germline values: CDR1 MGHRA, CDR2 YSYEKL. The CDR3 reads CASSQDELRPANEQFF. CDR3 coding DNA: TGCGCCAGCAGCCAAGATGAACTGCGCCCAGCCAATGAGCAGTTCTTC.

This clone came up once. The V and J genes are TRBV9 and TRBJ2-3; 8 positions agree with TRBD2. The length of the CDR3 is 16 residues. V dropped 0 bases and J dropped 2; count of bases not matched to a gene: 5. Germline V lookup: CDR1 SGDLS, CDR2 YYNGEE. The CDR3: CASSVGISGATDTQYF. The CDR3, as DNA: TGTGCCAGCAGCGTAGGTATTAGCGGGGCCACAGATACGCAGTATTTT.

The chain recombines TRBV18 with TRBJ2-3, with TRBD2 matching 12 bases. Unmatched junction bases numbered 7, after V lost 4 bases and J lost 8 bases. This CDR3 is built from 15 residues. The germline gives CDR1 KGHSH, CDR2 LQKENI. The CDR3 here is CASSLTSGRPSTQYF. Here the CDR3 DNA reads TGTGCCAGCTCACTGACTAGCGGGAGACCTTCTACGCAGTATTTT.

J is TRBJ1-2 and V is TRBV20-1; D ambiguous. CDR1 is DFQATT and CDR2 is SNEGSKA in the germline V gene (reference sequence). This CDR3 spans 11 amino acids. The V end was cut by 6 bases, the J end by 8 bases, with 13 bases between. CDR3 sequence reads: CSALDVSGYTF. The CDR3 nucleotides read TGCAGTGCACTAGATGTCAGCGGCTACACCTTC.

The chain joins TRBV5-4 to TRBJ1-5; 7 bases map to TRBD1. The germline gives CDR1 SGHNT, CDR2 YYREEE (reference sequence). CDR3 length: 13 residues. The ends lost 3 bases at V and 5 bases at J; junction bases unmatched: 2. Here the CDR3 reads CASSWDRDQPQHF. The CDR3 region has the DNA TGTGCCAGCAGCTGGGACAGAGATCAGCCCCAGCATTTT.

This chain uses TRBV14 with TRBJ2-1; 9 nucleotides line up with TRBD2. V shed 4 bases, J shed 6 bases, and the junction held 7 bases outside the gene matches. The CDR3 loop spans 15 amino acids. Germline V gene lookup returns CDR1 SGHDN and CDR2 FVKESK. CDR3 sequence: CASSPISGRSNEQFF. CDR3 DNA: TGTGCCAGCAGCCCAATTAGCGGGAGAAGCAATGAGCAGTTCTTC.

The chain employs TRBV11-2 and TRBJ1-1; D remains ambiguous. CDR3 length: 13 amino acids. V was cut by 2 bases and J by 0 bases, with 4 bases left in between. Germline values: CDR1 SGHAT, CDR2 FQNNGV. The CDR3 loop reads CASSLWVNTEAFF. DNA of the CDR3: TGTGCCAGCAGCTTATGGGTGAACACTGAAGCTTTCTTT.

This chain links TRBV28 with TRBJ1-3; TRBD1 aligns across 7 bases. V trimming: 11 bases; J trimming: 0 bases; junction bases outside the gene matches: 13. Germline V gives CDR1 MDHEN, CDR2 SYDVKM. The CDR3 totals 16 residues. The CDR3 region has the DNA TGTGCCGGCTCCAAGGCAGGGGGACACTCTGGAAACACCATATATTTT. Residues: CAGSKAGGHSGNTIYF.

The J gene is TRBJ2-3, the V gene TRBV6-1; TRBD1 might be the D (6 bases). CDR1 is MNHNS, CDR2 SASEGT, per germline. V gave up 6 bases and J gave up 3 bases, with 16 bases separating them. The CDR3 is 15 residues long. The CDR3 here is CASSDTGTRTDTQYF. The CDR3 nucleotides read TGTGCCAGCAGCGATACCGGGACACGGACAGATACGCAGTATTTT.

V and J are TRBV7-8 and TRBJ2-1; 8 nucleotides match TRBD1. Germline V gene lookup returns CDR1 SGHVS and CDR2 FQNEAQ. After removal of 4 bases from V and 4 bases from J, the junction contained 6 bases not matched to a gene. The CDR3 sequence is 15 residues long. In nucleotides, the CDR3 is TGTGCCAGCAGCTATGGGACAGGAGGTTACAATGAGCAGTTCTTC. It codes for CASSYGTGGYNEQFF.

The chain uses TRBV9 and TRBJ1-6; unclear D gene. Germline CDR1 and CDR2: SGDLS and YYNGEE. The ends were cut back, 4 bases at V and 7 bases at J, with 15 bases in the middle. This CDR3 contains 15 residues. The CDR3 is CASSSWTDRNSPLHF. For the CDR3, the DNA is TGTGCCAGCAGCTCCTGGACCGATAGAAATTCACCCCTCCACTTT.

The rearrangement links TRBV28 to TRBJ2-7; the match to TRBD2 covers 8 bases. V lost 2 bases, J lost 2 bases, and 8 bases stayed unmatched. From germline, CDR1 is MDHEN and CDR2 SYDVKM. The CDR3 totals 16 residues. CDR3 in DNA: TGTGCCAGCAGTTTAAGTTCGGGCGGGAGGCCCTACGAGCAGTACTTC. It translates to CASSLSSGGRPYEQYF.

This clone appeared a single time. The chain is built from TRBV7-7 and TRBJ2-3, with 13 bases that match TRBD2. After removal of 4 bases from V and 4 bases from J, the junction contained 2 bases not matched to a gene. CDR3 length: 15 residues. Germline assignment: CDR1 SSHAT and CDR2 FNYEAQ (reference sequence). Here the CDR3 reads CASSWTSGSADTQYF. The CDR3 DNA follows: TGTGCCAGCAGCTGGACTAGCGGGAGTGCAGATACGCAGTATTTT.

This rearrangement joins TRBV4-3 to TRBJ2-2; 9 positions match TRBD2. Germline CDR1 and CDR2: LGHNA and YSLEER. The CDR3 covers 15 residues. Germline trimming cut 1 base from V and 5 bases from J; bases unmatched to any gene: 2. The CDR3 loop is CASSQVSGRTGELFF. The CDR3 coding sequence is TGCGCCAGCAGCCAAGTTAGCGGGAGAACCGGGGAGCTGTTTTTT.

The V call is TRBV6-1, the J call TRBJ2-1, with D unclear. The V end lost 3 bases, the J end lost 7 bases, and 4 bases lay between the germline ends. Germline CDR1 MNHNS, CDR2 SASEGT. This CDR3 region has 11 residues. Written as DNA, the CDR3 is TGTGCCAGCAGTGACTTGAATGAGCAGTTCTTC. Its protein is CASSDLNEQFF.

About this clone: The sample carries other DNA sequences with the same CDR3. The CDR3 DNA is TGTGCCAGCAGTTTAAGGTATAGCAATCAGCCCCAGCATTTT. This translates into CASSLRYSNQPQHF. The V gene is TRBV28, the J gene TRBJ1-5; D remains unclear. The CDR3 runs 14 residues. CDR1 and CDR2 from the germline V gene are MDHEN and SYDVKM. The V end was cut by 2 bases, the J end by 0 bases, with 5 bases between. The whole variable domain, filled in from reference TRBV28 and TRBJ1-5, reads DVKVTQSSRYLVKRTGEKVFLECVQDMDHENMFWYRQDPGLGLRLIYFSYDVKMKEKGDIPEGYSVSREKKERFSLILESASTNQTSMYLCASSLRYSNQPQHFGDGTRLSIL.

In this sample, this clone turned up once. The CDR3 region is CASSPGGGGTGEQYF. The DNA for the CDR3 is TGTGCCAGTAGTCCCGGGGGTGGAGGGACCGGCGAGCAGTACTTC. The V call is TRBV19, the J call TRBJ2-7; D perhaps matches TRBD2 (6 bases). Germline V gene data show CDR1 as LNHDA and CDR2 as SQIVND (reference sequence). V was pared by 5 bases and J by 6 bases, with 20 bases between. The CDR3 has 15 amino acids.